The T cell receptor beta chain under discussion was sequenced for a study of cytomegalovirus exposure and HLA in healthy donors. Findings and limits, study-wide: It has been reported that TCR beta sequences accurately predicted the HLA-A and HLA-B alleles of most subjects. It emerged from a later analysis that several of the most significant clusters appeared to be linked to common viral pathogens. The study flagged fewer than 200 TCR beta chains as cytomegalovirus-associated. Follow-up analysis later connected one missense variant in DCLRE1C with trimming of TCR beta V- and J-genes.

To note about this clone: What it binds is unknown.

Germline CDR1 reads LGHNA; CDR2 reads YNFKEQ. V shed 1 base and J 2 bases; nucleotides not matched to a gene: 4. CDR3 length equals 16 residues. PCR used 60 Vbeta primers and 13 Jbeta primers. Generated by immunoSEQ multiplex PCR, the TCRdb table keeps only in-frame clones and is missing some. The sample shows 200,000 to 300,000 clones, over 80% of them seen only once. The sequenced sample consisted of PBMCs. The gene calls are TRBV4-2 and TRBJ2-5, with TRBD2 matching 10 bases. The clonotype was recovered from a woman in her thirties or forties in good health and CMV-seropositive. This CDR3 reads CASSQVASGGQETQYF. CDR3 in DNA: TGTGCCAGCAGCCAAGTAGCTAGCGGGGGTCAAGAGACCCAGTACTTC.